A single sample gave rise to the 32 T cell receptor beta chains below, sequenced in a study of T cells after yellow fever vaccination. TCRdb recomputed calls from the 5' RACE reads with MiXCR, one row per CDR3 protein. The data show more than 200,000 distinct CDR3 sequences, with 3.6% seen just once and 15% to 20% held by the top ten. Source: PBMCs, taken 15 days after the yellow fever booster vaccination. The receptors were sampled from a man between 18 and 35 years old who received the YFV17D yellow fever vaccine.

The table lists this clonotype with many counts. The V gene is TRBV7-7, the J gene TRBJ2-7; 7 bases are shared with TRBD1. After removal of 4 bases from V and 7 bases from J, the junction contained 10 bases not matched to a gene. This CDR3 has 14 residues. Per the germline V gene, CDR1 is SSHAT and CDR2 is FNYEAQ (reference sequence). The CDR3 loop reads CASSSSTGSGEQYF. The CDR3 nucleotides are TGTGCCAGCAGCTCTTCGACAGGGTCGGGGGAGCAGTACTTC.

This clonotype was observed at least ten times. The chain employs TRBV20-1 and TRBJ1-2; 7 nucleotides match TRBD1. The CDR3 is 16 amino acids. Germline CDR1 DFQATT, CDR2 SNEGSKA (reference sequence). J lost 3 bases, V lost 0 bases, and 10 bases had no gene match. CDR3: CSARDRGGRVDYGYTF. The CDR3 DNA reads TGCAGTGCTAGAGACCGAGGGGGCAGGGTAGACTATGGCTACACCTTC.

This clonotype occurred many times. The chain couples TRBV7-9 to TRBJ2-7; 7 nucleotides align to TRBD1. CDR3 size: 14 residues. V was clipped by 1 base and J by 5 bases; unmatched bases: 5. Germline V gene data show CDR1 as SEHNR and CDR2 as FQNEAQ (reference sequence). The CDR3 region is CASSLENRGHEQYV. CDR3 nucleotide sequence: TGTGCCAGCAGCTTAGAGAACAGGGGCCACGAGCAGTACGTC.

In its sample, this clonotype was seen many times. The CDR3 DNA follows: TGTGCCAGCAGCTCTTCCCCGGGACACCTATCCTACGAGCAGTACTTC. Translation: CASSSSPGHLSYEQYF. This chain links TRBV7-9 with TRBJ2-7, with D possibly matching TRBD1 (6 bases). V was clipped by 4 bases and J by 1 base, with 17 bases between them. The CDR3 spans 16 residues. CDR1 is SEHNR and CDR2 is FQNEAQ in the germline V gene (reference sequence).

This clonotype was found many times. The chain couples TRBV9 to TRBJ2-1; 8 bases match TRBD2. J was trimmed by 5 bases and V by 0 bases; bases with no gene match: 7. This CDR3 comprises 16 residues. Germline loops: CDR1 SGDLS, CDR2 YYNGEE. The CDR3 DNA follows: TGTGCCAGCAGCGTAGCTCTCGGGGGGGGTGACAATGAGCAGTTCTTC. Residues: CASSVALGGGDNEQFF.

This clonotype occurred many times. CDR3 coding DNA: TGCAGTGCTAGAGATCGGATTACTGCGTGGAAGGAAGCTTTCTTT. Amino acids: CSARDRITAWKEAFF. The V call is TRBV20-1, the J call TRBJ1-1; D remains unclear. The V gene lost 0 bases and the J gene lost 8 bases, with 19 bases spanning the gap. CDR1 and CDR2 from the germline V gene are DFQATT and SNEGSKA (reference sequence). The length of the CDR3 is 15 residues.

This clonotype appeared many times. The chain combines TRBV7-2 with TRBJ2-5; the D gene is possibly TRBD2 (5 bases). V lost 4 bases, J lost 0 bases, and 15 bases lay in between. Germline CDR1 reads SGHTA; CDR2 reads FQGNSA. The CDR3 contains 16 residues. The CDR3 here is CASSSAWRSYQETQYF. As DNA, the CDR3 is TGTGCCAGCAGCTCAGCGTGGAGGTCGTACCAAGAGACCCAGTACTTC. Filled out from reference TRBV7-2 and TRBJ2-5, the complete variable domain reads GAGVSQSPSNKVTEKGKDVELRCDPISGHTALYWYRQSLGQGLEFLIYFQGNSAPDKSGLPSDRFSAERTGGSVSTLTIQRTQQEDSAVYLCASSSAWRSYQETQYFGPGTRLLVL.

This clonotype was detected many times. The V and J genes are TRBV6-2 or TRBV6-3 and TRBJ2-1, with TRBD1 matching 10 bases. Germline V gives CDR1 MNHEY, CDR2 SVGEGT. V was clipped by 2 bases and J by 6 bases; unmatched bases: 13. The CDR3 runs 18 residues. The DNA for the CDR3 is TGTGCCAGCAGTTACGGTCGGGGAGGGACAGGGGCCGTCAATGAGCAGTTCTTC. Residues: CASSYGRGGTGAVNEQFF.

This clonotype was counted many times. This sequence joins TRBV24-1 and TRBJ2-7; no clear D. The CDR3 covers 11 residues. Germline V CDR1 and CDR2: KGHDR, SFDVKD. The V and J ends lost 9 bases and 6 bases respectively, with 11 bases between them. CDR3 loop: CATPPLGEQYV. The CDR3 region has the DNA TGTGCCACCCCCCCTCTCGGCGAGCAGTACGTC.

Ten or more counts support this clonotype. The chain couples TRBV12-3 or TRBV12-4 to TRBJ2-5; perhaps TRBD1 as D (6 bases). The length of the CDR3 is 14 residues. Trimming cost V 4 bases and J 3 bases, with 12 bases left between them. CDR3 residues: CASSSWTVEETQYF. The CDR3 DNA follows: TGTGCCAGCAGTTCCTGGACAGTCGAAGAGACCCAGTACTTC.

This clonotype was found many times. The rearrangement links TRBV4-2 to TRBJ2-1; D not certain. V lost 0 bases, J lost 3 bases, and 6 bases lay in between. The CDR3 is made up of 14 amino acids. Germline V lookup: CDR1 LGHNA, CDR2 YNFKEQ. The CDR3 region is CASSQDTLYNEQFF. In DNA form, the CDR3 reads TGTGCCAGCAGCCAAGATACCCTCTACAATGAGCAGTTCTTC.

The chain has TRBV6-5 and TRBJ2-3, with 12 bases lining up with TRBD2. With V trimmed by 6 bases and J by 0 bases, 4 bases remained unmatched. This CDR3 is built from 16 residues. Germline CDR1 MNHEY, CDR2 SVGAGI. The CDR3 sequence: CASSLTSGGSTDTQYF. CDR3 DNA sequence: TGTGCCAGCAGCCTGACTAGCGGGGGTAGCACAGATACGCAGTATTTT.

Ten or more counts support this clonotype. Written as DNA, the CDR3 is TGCAGTGCTAGTAACGTCGGACCTGCGGCGACCCAGTACTTC. Protein sequence: CSASNVGPAATQYF. The V gene is TRBV20-1, the J gene TRBJ2-5; D is unclear. V lost 3 bases and J 7 bases, leaving 18 bases between the germline ends. Per the germline V gene, CDR1 is DFQATT and CDR2 is SNEGSKA (reference sequence). There are 14 residues in the CDR3.

This clonotype was found many times. The chain uses TRBV20-1 and TRBJ2-5; the D is unclear. V shed 6 bases and J shed 3 bases, with 11 bases lying between them. There are 12 residues in the CDR3. Germline V gene data show CDR1 as DFQATT and CDR2 as SNEGSKA (reference sequence). The CDR3 bases are TGCAGTGCCCCCGGCGGAGAAGAGACCCAGTACTTC. As protein: CSAPGGEETQYF.

V and J are TRBV5-1 and TRBJ2-5, with 7 positions matching TRBD2. Germline loops: CDR1 SGHRS, CDR2 YFSETQ. J lost 4 bases, V lost 3 bases, and 9 bases had no gene match. This CDR3 is built from 15 residues. The CDR3: CASSSLSGDLETQYF. CDR3 DNA sequence: TGCGCCAGCAGCTCACTGAGCGGGGATCTAGAGACCCAGTACTTC.

Many counts were recorded for this clonotype. The chain joins TRBV10-3 to TRBJ2-5; D is undetermined. V was pared by 4 bases and J by 2 bases, with 8 bases between. The V gene's germline CDR1 is ENHRY and CDR2 SYGVKD. The CDR3 sequence is 13 residues long. CDR3 residues: CAISAVGQETQYF. CDR3 DNA sequence: TGTGCCATCAGTGCGGTAGGGCAAGAGACCCAGTACTTC.

This clonotype came up a few times. The gene calls are TRBV20-1 and TRBJ1-1, with D tentatively TRBD1 (5 bases). Germline assignment: CDR1 DFQATT and CDR2 SNEGSKA (reference sequence). Trimming removed 4 bases at V and 6 bases at J, with 15 bases between. The CDR3 contains 13 residues. The CDR3 region has the DNA TGCAGTGCTACCCCACGGGGGATCGCTGAAGCTTTCTTT. Translating gives CSATPRGIAEAFF.

In this sample, this clonotype turned up a few times. The rearrangement uses TRBV5-1 and TRBJ1-1, with D possibly matching TRBD1 (6 bases). V was cut by 2 bases and J by 3 bases, with 8 bases left in between. From germline, CDR1 is SGHRS and CDR2 YFSETQ. The CDR3 contains 13 residues. The CDR3 DNA sequence: TGCGCCAGCAGCTTACACAGGGACACTGAAGCTTTCTTT. Its translation: CASSLHRDTEAFF.

Ten or more counts support this clonotype. The chain carries TRBV5-1 and TRBJ2-5, with 11 bases fitting TRBD2. This CDR3 is built from 16 residues. The J segment lost 2 bases and the V segment lost 3 bases, leaving 6 bases of the junction unmatched. Per the germline V gene, CDR1 is SGHRS and CDR2 is YFSETQ. This chain's CDR3 is CASSSGTSGPQETQYF. The DNA of the CDR3 is TGCGCCAGCAGCTCCGGGACTAGCGGACCACAAGAGACCCAGTACTTC.

This clonotype was observed at least ten times. The chain employs TRBV6-5 and TRBJ2-2, with unresolved D. This CDR3 is built from 17 residues. The germline V and J ends were trimmed by 2 bases and 7 bases, with 20 bases remaining between them. From germline, CDR1 is MNHEY and CDR2 SVGAGI. The CDR3 nucleotides read TGTGCCAGCAGTTACGCAGGATCGAACGTTAGAGGCGGGGAGCTGTTTTTT. Protein product: CASSYAGSNVRGGELFF.

This clonotype came up many times. The chain is built from TRBV5-1 and TRBJ1-2, with D perhaps matching TRBD1 (6 bases). CDR1 and CDR2 (germline): SGHRS, YFSETQ. The CDR3 has 14 residues. Trimming left V 0 bases short and J 8 bases short, with 14 bases between. CDR3 in amino acids: CASSLAARGGGYTF. For the CDR3, the DNA is TGCGCCAGCAGCTTGGCCGCCAGGGGAGGCGGCTACACCTTC.

This clonotype showed up many times. V is TRBV3-1 and J is TRBJ2-5; D tentatively fits TRBD1 or TRBD2 (5 bases each). Germline V gene lookup returns CDR1 LGHDT and CDR2 YNNKEL (reference sequence). This CDR3 is built from 18 residues. V lost 0 bases to trimming and J lost 4 bases, with 21 bases between them. The DNA of the CDR3 is TGTGCCAGCAGCCAAGAACCCCCCGGGGCTACTACTACAGAGACCCAGTACTTC. It specifies CASSQEPPGATTTETQYF.

This clonotype was found many times. The rearrangement joins TRBV5-1 to TRBJ2-3; D uncertain. V was clipped by 4 bases and J by 2 bases, with 5 bases between them. This CDR3 has 12 residues. Germline-derived CDR1 and CDR2 are SGHRS and YFSETQ. CDR3 DNA sequence: TGCGCCAGCAGCGCCTTCACAGATACGCAGTATTTT. This translates into CASSAFTDTQYF.

This sequence joins TRBV4-1 and TRBJ1-1; TRBD1 might be the D (6 bases). Germline V gives CDR1 MGHRA, CDR2 YSYEKL. V lost 0 bases to trimming and J lost 6 bases, with 11 bases between them. The CDR3 has 14 amino acids. The CDR3 region has the DNA TGCGCCAGCAGCCAAGATCGAGGGGGGCCTGAAGCTTTCTTT. Amino acid sequence: CASSQDRGGPEAFF.

There are many counts of this clonotype. The chain combines TRBV4-1 with TRBJ1-1, with D perhaps matching TRBD1 (5 bases). V was pared by 1 base and J by 2 bases, with 11 bases between. Germline V gene lookup returns CDR1 MGHRA and CDR2 YSYEKL. The CDR3 is 15 residues long. The CDR3 here is CASSQAPTGNTEAFF. The CDR3, as DNA: TGCGCCAGCAGCCAAGCCCCAACAGGAAACACTGAAGCTTTCTTT.

This clonotype was observed many times. The chain employs TRBV6-5 and TRBJ1-1; the D gene is possibly TRBD1 (5 bases). The CDR3 runs 13 residues. Trimming took off 7 bases at V and 5 bases at J, with 14 bases between the two ends. The germline CDR1 and CDR2 sequences are MNHEY and SVGAGI. The CDR3 nucleotides are TGTGCCAGCAATAGAAGGGAGGGGACTGAAGCTTTCTTT. Amino acids: CASNRREGTEAFF.

This clonotype was seen ten or more times. The genes are TRBV7-2 and TRBJ2-1; TRBD2 agrees at 12 bases. With V trimmed by 4 bases and J by 4 bases, 8 bases remained unmatched. The germline CDR1 and CDR2 sequences are SGHTA and FQGNSA. This CDR3 contains 17 residues. The CDR3 nucleotides are TGTGCCAGCAGCTCGGCTAGCGGGGGGGCTATTTACAATGAGCAGTTCTTC. Translation: CASSSASGGAIYNEQFF.

This clonotype has at least ten counts. The chain has TRBV5-1 and TRBJ2-3; D not resolved. This CDR3 contains 13 residues. Germline V gene data show CDR1 as SGHRS and CDR2 as YFSETQ. V was shortened by 0 bases and J by 5 bases, with 7 bases between the two germline ends. DNA of the CDR3: TGCGCCAGCAGCTTGGCCCCGTTAGATACGCAGTATTTT. This codes for CASSLAPLDTQYF.

The sample holds many counts of this clonotype. This chain uses TRBV5-1 with TRBJ1-1, with D maybe TRBD1 (5 bases). Germline V gives CDR1 SGHRS, CDR2 YFSETQ. This CDR3 region has 14 residues. V was trimmed by 2 bases and J by 1 base, leaving 9 bases between them. CDR3: CASSFDGQNTEAFF. The CDR3, as DNA: TGCGCCAGCAGCTTCGACGGACAGAACACTGAAGCTTTCTTT.

The sample holds many counts of this clonotype. The chain recombines TRBV20-1 with TRBJ1-4, with D unclear. Germline loops: CDR1 DFQATT, CDR2 SNEGSKA (reference sequence). Trimming removed 2 bases from V and 5 bases from J, with 9 bases in between. This CDR3 region has 13 residues. The CDR3 protein is CSARPDPNEKLFF. DNA of the CDR3: TGCAGTGCTAGACCAGATCCCAATGAAAAACTGTTTTTT.

There are many counts of this clonotype. The chain uses TRBV19 and TRBJ1-1; D might be TRBD1 (6 bases). The CDR3 length is 16 residues. Germline assignment: CDR1 LNHDA and CDR2 SQIVND (reference sequence). Trimming stripped 3 bases from V and 4 bases from J, with 18 bases between. The CDR3 sequence is CASSIRDTTKGTEAFF. The CDR3 region has the DNA TGTGCCAGTAGTATCCGGGACACCACAAAGGGCACTGAAGCTTTCTTT.

This clonotype was seen ten or more times. The gene calls are TRBV3-1 and TRBJ2-1; D is uncertain. There are 13 residues in the CDR3. Trimming removed 0 bases at V and 9 bases at J, with 9 bases between. Germline V CDR1 and CDR2: LGHDT, YNNKEL (reference sequence). The CDR3 sequence: CASSQDGPSEQFF. CDR3 sequence (DNA): TGTGCCAGCAGCCAAGATGGCCCTAGTGAGCAGTTCTTC.